This is a list of T cell receptor beta chains from one sample in a study of control samples from healthy donors and cancer patients. Repertoires were generated with immunoSEQ multiplex PCR, while TCRdb's copy carries only in-frame clones and drops some. The sample yields 90,000 to 100,000 clones, 75% to 85% seen once. The sequencing input was blood. All receptors derive from a woman in her 30s in good health. CDR3s include the opening cysteine and the closing phenylalanine or tryptophan. A D gene is named only where the DNA matches it firmly. Size is stated for part of the rows, as once, few or many counts, or as a class when the clone is expanded.

>-|TRBJ2-5|TRBV6-6|-
CASSYYRGGLQETQYF
TGTGCCAGCAGTTACTATAGGGGGGGGCTACAAGAGACCCAGTACTTC
>TRBD1|TRBJ1-1|TRBV14|-
CASSLLTGLNTEAFF
TGTGCCAGCAGCCTCTTGACAGGGTTAAACACTGAAGCTTTCTTT
>TRBD2|TRBJ2-1|TRBV6-4|-
CASSESGGVNEQFF
TGTGCCAGCAGTGAGAGCGGGGGGGTCAATGAGCAGTTCTTC
>-|TRBJ2-3|TRBV7-3|-
CASSPSVVGVGTDTQYF
TGTGCCAGCAGCCCAAGTGTCGTAGGAGTGGGCACAGATACGCAGTATTTT
>TRBD2|TRBJ2-3|TRBV27|-
CASLKSGATDTQYF
TGTGCCAGCCTTAAAAGCGGGGCCACAGATACGCAGTATTTT
>-|TRBJ2-7|TRBV30|-
CAWRETYEQYF
TGTGCCTGGAGGGAAACCTACGAGCAGTACTTC
>-|TRBJ2-7|TRBV10-2|-
CASSLQGHEQYF
TGCGCCAGCAGTCTACAGGGCCACGAGCAGTACTTC
>-|TRBJ2-5|TRBV5-6|-
CASSPLHTQTQYF
TGTGCCAGCAGCCCACTACACACGCAGACCCAGTACTTC
>-|TRBJ2-2|TRBV11-3|-
CARGDGSRYTGELFF
TGTGCCAGGGGGGACGGAAGCCGGTACACCGGGGAGCTGTTTTTT
>-|TRBJ1-2|TRBV7-2|-
CASNPVRGYGYTF
TGTGCCAGCAACCCGGTACGAGGCTATGGCTACACCTTC
>-|TRBJ2-7|TRBV6-5|-
CASTETGYYEQYF
TGTGCCAGCACCGAGACTGGTTACTACGAGCAGTACTTC
>TRBD1|TRBJ2-1|TRBV2|-
CASRAGQGLYNEQFF
TGTGCCAGCAGGGCCGGACAGGGACTCTACAATGAGCAGTTCTTC
>-|TRBJ2-1|TRBV12-2|-
CASRLARQISYNEQFF
TGTGCAAGTCGCTTAGCGCGACAGATCTCCTACAATGAGCAGTTCTTC
>-|TRBJ2-7|TRBV10-2|-
CASRTGTYEQYF
TGCGCCAGCCGGACGGGGACCTACGAGCAGTACTTC
>TRBD1|TRBJ1-2|TRBV5-6|-
CASSLDRRYGYTF
TGTGCCAGCAGCCTGGACAGGCGCTATGGCTACACCTTC
>-|TRBJ2-3|TRBV30|-
CAWSVGDSTLRQYF
TGTGCCTGGAGTGTAGGGGACTCCACACTACGGCAGTATTTT
>-|TRBJ1-2|TRBV5-8|medium-sized
CASSWRRGSGYTF
TGTGCCAGCAGCTGGAGAAGGGGGAGTGGCTACACCTTC
>-|TRBJ1-5|TRBV12-3/TRBV12-4|few
CASSLGGDQPQHF
TGTGCCAGCAGTTTAGGGGGAGATCAGCCCCAGCATTTT
>TRBD1|TRBJ1-5|TRBV19|-
CASRGDRGYQPQHF
TGTGCCAGTAGGGGGGACAGGGGCTATCAGCCCCAGCATTTT
>-|TRBJ2-3|TRBV5-5|-
CASSLERGGHTDTQYF
TGTGCCAGCAGCTTGGAAAGGGGAGGTCACACAGATACGCAGTATTTT
>-|TRBJ1-2|TRBV7-8|-
CASSRPEGTKIYGYTF
TGTGCCAGCAGCAGACCGGAGGGGACAAAAATCTATGGCTACACCTTC
>TRBD2|TRBJ2-3|TRBV5-1|-
CASRAGLAGVSDTQYF
TGCGCCAGCAGGGCTGGACTAGCGGGGGTATCAGATACGCAGTATTTT
>-|TRBJ1-1|TRBV19|-
CASSIVSDTEAFF
TGTGCCAGTAGTATAGTTTCGGACACTGAAGCTTTCTTT